This TCR beta chain emerged from a study of T cell repertoires in cytomegalovirus infection. Study-level background: Matching HLA type and CMV infection were both indicated by public TCR beta signatures.

TCRdb reprocessed the reads via MiXCR and lists one record per CDR3 protein. The sample records roughly 730,000 distinct CDR3 sequences, roughly 30% being singletons. Note on this clonotype: What it recognizes is unknown.

Looked up from germline, CDR1 is SGHAT and CDR2 is FQNNGV. The CDR3 covers 14 residues. V lost 2 bases and J lost 5, with 12 bases in between. The origin of this receptor is a human donor in good health (CMV status not recorded). Some clones in this sample may be carry-over from other donors' samples. The source material was cultured PBMCs, sampled from culture after CMV antigen stimulation. This chain joins TRBV11-2 and TRBJ2-5; a possible D gene is TRBD2 (7 bases). CDR3 loop: CASSLRGAVETQYF. CDR3 nucleotide sequence: TGTGCCAGCAGCTTACGGGGGGCGGTGGAGACCCAGTACTTC.